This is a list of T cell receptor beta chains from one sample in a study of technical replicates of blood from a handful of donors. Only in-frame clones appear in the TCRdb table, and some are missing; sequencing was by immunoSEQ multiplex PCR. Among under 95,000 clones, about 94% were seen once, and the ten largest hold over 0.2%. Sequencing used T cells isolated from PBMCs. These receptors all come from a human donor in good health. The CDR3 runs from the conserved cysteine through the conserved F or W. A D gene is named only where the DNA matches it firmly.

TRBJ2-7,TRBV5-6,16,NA,CASSFLNRLAGTGQYF,TGTGCCAGCAGCTTCCTGAATAGGCTAGCGGGGACAGGGCAGTACTTC
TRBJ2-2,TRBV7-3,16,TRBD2,CASSLSPSGNTGELFF,TGTGCCAGCAGCTTAAGTCCTAGCGGAAACACCGGGGAGCTGTTTTTT
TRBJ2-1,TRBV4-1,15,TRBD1,CASSHRDRVDEEQFF,TGCGCCAGCAGCCACCGGGACAGAGTTGATGAAGAGCAGTTCTTC
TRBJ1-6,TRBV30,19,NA,CAWRERLGPRSSYNSPLHF,TGTGCCTGGAGGGAAAGGCTGGGGCCTCGATCCTCCTATAATTCACCCCTCCACTTT
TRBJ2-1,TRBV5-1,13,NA,CASRPGENNEQFF,TGCGCCAGCAGGCCAGGGGAAAACAATGAGCAGTTCTTC
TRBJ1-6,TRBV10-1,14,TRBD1,CASSTGTGSSPLHF,TGCGCCAGCAGTACCGGGACAGGGAGTTCACCCCTCCACTTT
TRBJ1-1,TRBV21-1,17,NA,CASSKGVRRTENTEAFF,TGTGCCAGCAGCAAAGGGGTAAGGCGGACAGAGAACACTGAAGCTTTCTTT
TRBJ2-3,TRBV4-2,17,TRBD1,CASSQGTGGWGTDTQYF,TGTGCCAGCAGCCAAGGGACAGGGGGCTGGGGCACAGATACGCAGTATTTT
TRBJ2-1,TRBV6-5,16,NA,CASSYWTESSYNEQFF,TGTGCCAGCAGTTACTGGACAGAGAGCTCCTACAATGAGCAGTTCTTC
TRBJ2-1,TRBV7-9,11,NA,CASSLDYVQFF,TGTGCCAGCAGCTTGGACTATGTACAGTTCTTC
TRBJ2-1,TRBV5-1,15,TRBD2,CASSPTGLADNEQFF,TGCGCCAGCAGCCCGACGGGACTAGCGGACAATGAGCAGTTCTTC
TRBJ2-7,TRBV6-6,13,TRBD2,CASSLSGGGEQYF,TGTGCCAGCAGTCTCAGCGGGGGGGGCGAGCAGTACTTC
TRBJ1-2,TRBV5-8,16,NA,CASSLNSGPTNYGYTF,TGTGCCAGCAGCTTGAACTCAGGTCCCACTAACTATGGCTACACCTTC
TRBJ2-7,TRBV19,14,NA,CASRLRGGGYEQYF,TGTGCCAGTAGGCTCCGGGGAGGTGGCTACGAGCAGTACTTC
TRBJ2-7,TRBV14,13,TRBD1,CASRGTGNYEQYF,TGTGCCAGCAGAGGGACAGGGAACTACGAGCAGTACTTC
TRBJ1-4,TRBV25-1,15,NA,CASSEWGATNEKLFF,TGTGCCAGCAGTGAGTGGGGGGCAACTAATGAAAAACTGTTTTTT
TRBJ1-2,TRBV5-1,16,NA,CASRPLWGGFDYGYTF,TGCGCCAGCAGACCATTGTGGGGGGGTTTTGACTATGGCTACACCTTC